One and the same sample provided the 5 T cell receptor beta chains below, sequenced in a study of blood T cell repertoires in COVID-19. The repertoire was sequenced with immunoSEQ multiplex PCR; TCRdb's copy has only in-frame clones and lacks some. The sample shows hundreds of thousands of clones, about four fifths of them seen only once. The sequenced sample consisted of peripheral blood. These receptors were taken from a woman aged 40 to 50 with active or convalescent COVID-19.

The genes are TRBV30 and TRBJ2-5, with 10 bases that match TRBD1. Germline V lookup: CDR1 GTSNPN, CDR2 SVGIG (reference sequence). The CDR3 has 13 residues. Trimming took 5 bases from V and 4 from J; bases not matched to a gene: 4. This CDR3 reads CAWGDRGRETQYF. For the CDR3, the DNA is TGTGCCTGGGGTGACAGGGGGCGAGAGACCCAGTACTTC.

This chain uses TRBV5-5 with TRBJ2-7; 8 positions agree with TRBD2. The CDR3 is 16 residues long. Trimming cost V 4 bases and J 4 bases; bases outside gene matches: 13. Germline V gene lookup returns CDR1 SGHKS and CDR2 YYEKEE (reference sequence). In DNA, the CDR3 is TGTGCCAGCAGCGCGGGGGGCCAGCAGGGGTGGTACGAGCAGTACTTC. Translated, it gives CASSAGGQQGWYEQYF.

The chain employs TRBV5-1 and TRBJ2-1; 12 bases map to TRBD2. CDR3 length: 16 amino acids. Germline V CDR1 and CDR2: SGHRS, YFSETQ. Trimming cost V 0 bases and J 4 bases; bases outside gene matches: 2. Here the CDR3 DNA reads TGCGCCAGCAGCTTGGAGCTAGCGGGAGGGTACAATGAGCAGTTCTTC. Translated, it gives CASSLELAGGYNEQFF.

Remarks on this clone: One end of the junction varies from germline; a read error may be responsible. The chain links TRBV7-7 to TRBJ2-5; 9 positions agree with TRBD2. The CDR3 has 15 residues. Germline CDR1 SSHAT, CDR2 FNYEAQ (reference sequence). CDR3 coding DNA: TGTGCTAGCAGCTTAGGCGGGAGGGGGGGAGAGACCCAGTACTTC. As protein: CASSLGGRGGETQYF.

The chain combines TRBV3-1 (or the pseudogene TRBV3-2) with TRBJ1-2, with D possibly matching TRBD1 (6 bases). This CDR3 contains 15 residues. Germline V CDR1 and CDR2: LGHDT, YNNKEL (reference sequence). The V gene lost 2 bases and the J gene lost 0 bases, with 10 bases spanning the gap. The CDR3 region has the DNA TGTGCCAGCAGCCAATCCCGACAGGCTAACTATGGCTACACCTTC. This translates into CASSQSRQANYGYTF.